This TCR beta chain comes out of a study of Ad26.COV2.S vaccination and SARS-CoV-2 variants. Study-level results: Vaccine and placebo recipients had comparable breadth of non-spike TCRs. From the TCR breadth and depth analyses, total T cell responses may have been underestimated.

Worth noting for this clone: The antigen remains unidentified.

Treatment indicated: about 20 received Ad26.COV2.S at low or high dose, single or two shots; roughly 5 received placebo; per-sample allocation not given. The study sampled participants on day 63 after the first vaccine or placebo injection. CDR3 size: 14 residues. Trimming took 5 bases from V and 4 from J, leaving 11 bases between them. Germline loops: CDR1 LNHDA, CDR2 SQIVND (reference sequence). The table came from immunoSEQ multiplex PCR; TCRdb's copy has only in-frame clones and leaves some out. The repertoire has about 400,000 clones, about 80% of them found once; the top ten carry almost 7.5%. Source: peripheral blood, taken in a trial of Ad26.COV2.S vaccine versus placebo. This TCR was recovered from a person aged 18-65 years who received the Ad26.COV2.S COVID-19 vaccine or a placebo. The chain carries TRBV19 and TRBJ2-2; tentative D call: TRBD1 (5 bases). The CDR3 DNA follows: TGTGCCAGTAGTCCAGGGTGGGTCACCGGGGAGCTGTTTTTT. This sequence encodes CASSPGWVTGELFF.